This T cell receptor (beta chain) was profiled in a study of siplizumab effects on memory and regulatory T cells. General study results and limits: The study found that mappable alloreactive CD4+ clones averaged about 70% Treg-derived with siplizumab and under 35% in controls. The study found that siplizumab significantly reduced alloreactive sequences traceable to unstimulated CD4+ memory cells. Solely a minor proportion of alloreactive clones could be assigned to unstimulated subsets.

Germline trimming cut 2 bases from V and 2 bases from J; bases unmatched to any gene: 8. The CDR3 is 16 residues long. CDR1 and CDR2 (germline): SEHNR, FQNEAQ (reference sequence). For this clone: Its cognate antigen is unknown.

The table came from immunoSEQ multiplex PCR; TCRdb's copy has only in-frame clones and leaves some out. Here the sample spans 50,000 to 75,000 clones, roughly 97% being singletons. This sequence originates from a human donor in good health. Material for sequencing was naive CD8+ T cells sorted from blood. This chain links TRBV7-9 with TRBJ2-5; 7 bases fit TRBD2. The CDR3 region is CASSLFPYGGQETQYF. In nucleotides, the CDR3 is TGTGCCAGCAGCTTATTTCCCTACGGGGGGCAAGAGACCCAGTACTTC.